These 18 T cell receptor beta chains were all obtained from the same sample, sequenced in a study of OX40 agonist ivuxolimab in advanced cancers. Clones were sequenced by immunoSEQ multiplex PCR, and TCRdb holds only the in-frame ones, with some missing. The sample has 65,000 to 95,000 clones; less than 95% are singletons. The starting material was CD4+ or CD8+ T cells sorted from blood, obtained in a trial of the OX40 agonist ivuxolimab. The receptors here all came from an adult with an advanced solid tumor such as melanoma, head and neck, liver or kidney cancer.

The J gene is TRBJ1-1, the V gene TRBV6-5; D may be TRBD1 (5 bases). Germline V gives CDR1 MNHEY, CDR2 SVGAGI. Deletions cut 1 base from V and 1 base from J, with 7 bases between. The CDR3 is made up of 14 amino acids. The CDR3 DNA reads TGTGCCAGCAGTTACTTAGGGGAGAACACTGAAGCTTTCTTT. Encoded protein: CASSYLGENTEAFF.

V gene TRBV9 combines with J gene TRBJ1-1; D gene unclear. Germline V lookup: CDR1 SGDLS, CDR2 YYNGEE. This CDR3 is built from 14 residues. V lost 0 bases to trimming and J lost 1 base, with 7 bases between them. The CDR3 loop is CASSVEGRNTEAFF. DNA of the CDR3: TGTGCCAGCAGCGTAGAAGGTCGGAACACTGAAGCTTTCTTT.

This rearrangement joins TRBV6-5 to TRBJ2-7; D might be TRBD1 (6 bases). In germline, CDR1 is MNHEY, CDR2 SVGAGI. The CDR3 covers 13 residues. Trimming removed 5 bases from V and 2 bases from J, with 10 bases in between. CDR3 loop: CASSEQGTYEQYF. The CDR3 bases are TGTGCCAGCAGTGAACAGGGAACCTACGAGCAGTACTTC.

The chain recombines TRBV9 with TRBJ2-1; 10 bases fit TRBD1. The CDR3 runs 16 residues. CDR1 is SGDLS and CDR2 is YYNGEE in the germline V gene. V dropped 3 bases and J dropped 2; count of bases not matched to a gene: 5. As DNA, the CDR3 is TGTGCCAGCAGCGCAGGGACAGGGGACACCTACAATGAGCAGTTCTTC. Its translation: CASSAGTGDTYNEQFF.

CDR3: CASSISGQYYEQYF. The DNA of the CDR3 is TGTGCCAGTAGTATCTCTGGCCAATACTACGAGCAGTACTTC. The chain joins TRBV19 to TRBJ2-7; D gene ambiguous. V lost 3 bases and J 3 bases, leaving 12 bases between the germline ends. This CDR3 has 14 residues. Germline lookup yields CDR1 LNHDA and CDR2 SQIVND (reference sequence).

In this sample, this clone turned up once. The chain uses TRBV28 and TRBJ2-1, with 8 bases matching TRBD2. Per germline, CDR1 MDHEN and CDR2 SYDVKM. V was clipped by 8 bases and J by 7 bases; unmatched bases: 7. This CDR3 is built from 13 residues. The CDR3 DNA follows: TGTGCCAGCCATAGCGGGACGATGAATGAGCAGTTCTTC. Amino acid sequence: CASHSGTMNEQFF.

This chain links TRBV19 with TRBJ2-1, with D uncertain. The CDR3 spans 13 residues. Trimming pared 6 bases from V and 4 bases from J, leaving 10 bases between. Germline CDR1 is LNHDA and CDR2 is SQIVND (reference sequence). CDR3 in DNA: TGTGCCAGTAGAGGAATATCTTACAATGAGCAGTTCTTC. Amino acid sequence: CASRGISYNEQFF. The full variable domain, completed using reference TRBV19 and TRBJ2-1, is DGGITQSPKYLFRKEGQNVTLSCEQNLNHDAMYWYRQDPGQGLRLIYYSQIVNDFQKGDIAEGYSVSREKKESFPLTVTSAQKNPTAFYLCASRGISYNEQFFGPGTRLTVL.

This rearrangement joins TRBV4-1 to TRBJ1-4; D ambiguous. Germline V gene sequence: CDR1 MGHRA, CDR2 YSYEKL. The CDR3 is 16 residues long. The V and J ends lost 0 bases and 0 bases respectively, with 8 bases between them. The CDR3 reads CASSQDRSPTNEKLFF. CDR3 bases: TGCGCCAGCAGCCAAGACAGAAGTCCAACTAATGAAAAACTGTTTTTT.

The CDR3 sequence is CASSDPTGSPYNEQFF. CDR3 nucleotide sequence: TGTGCCAGCAGCGACCCGACAGGGAGCCCTTACAATGAGCAGTTCTTC. The chain recombines TRBV9 with TRBJ2-1; 7 bases are shared with TRBD1. V lost 3 bases, J lost 4 bases, and 10 bases stayed unmatched. The CDR3 has 16 residues. Per the germline V gene, CDR1 is SGDLS and CDR2 is YYNGEE.

The V gene is TRBV19, the J gene TRBJ2-1; D is ambiguous. V lost 6 bases, J lost 3 bases, and 6 bases lay in between. CDR1 is LNHDA, CDR2 SQIVND, per germline (reference sequence). The CDR3 spans 12 residues. This chain's CDR3 is CASRLGYNEQFF. The CDR3 bases are TGTGCCAGTAGGCTGGGCTACAATGAGCAGTTCTTC.

V gene TRBV15 combines with J gene TRBJ1-4, with D tentatively TRBD1 (5 bases). The CDR3 is 18 amino acids. Germline V gene lookup returns CDR1 LNHNV and CDR2 YYDKDF (reference sequence). V was trimmed by 0 bases and J by 5 bases, leaving 19 bases between them. CDR3 DNA sequence: TGTGCCACCAGCAGAGATCTTGGGCTAGGGGCGTTAAATGAAAAACTGTTTTTT. It is translated as CATSRDLGLGALNEKLFF.

Notes on this clone: A junction boundary mismatches the germline segment, possibly from a read error. CDR3 DNA sequence: TGTGCCAGCACCCTGCTCGGTGTATATGGCCACACCTTC. Protein: CASTLLGVYGHTF. The gene calls are TRBV28 and TRBJ1-2; D is ambiguous. The V gene's germline CDR1 is MDHEN and CDR2 SYDVKM. CDR3 size: 13 residues.

The rearrangement links TRBV27 to TRBJ1-2; weak D call: TRBD1 (5 bases). The length of the CDR3 is 14 residues. The ends were cut back, 2 bases at V and 7 bases at J, with 14 bases in the middle. In germline, CDR1 is MNHEY, CDR2 SMNVEV (reference sequence). CDR3 loop: CASSLIGGSAGYTF. In DNA form, the CDR3 reads TGTGCCAGCAGTTTAATTGGGGGGTCCGCTGGCTACACCTTC.

This rearrangement joins TRBV7-9 to TRBJ2-1; 7 bases fit TRBD1. The ends lost 6 bases at V and 4 bases at J; junction bases unmatched: 3. Germline V lookup: CDR1 SEHNR, CDR2 FQNEAQ (reference sequence). The CDR3 consists of 13 residues. The DNA of the CDR3 is TGTGCCAGCAGACCGGGACAGTACAATGAGCAGTTCTTC. Its protein product is CASRPGQYNEQFF.

V and J are TRBV30 and TRBJ1-1; 8 bases align to TRBD1. The germline V gene encodes CDR1 GTSNPN and CDR2 SVGIG (reference sequence). J lost 4 bases, V lost 3 bases, and 4 bases had no gene match. CDR3 size: 13 residues. This CDR3 reads CAWSSTGGTEAFF. The CDR3, as DNA: TGTGCCTGGAGCTCAACAGGGGGCACTGAAGCTTTCTTT.

For the CDR3, the DNA is TGCGCCAGCAGCCAAGCATTAGACCTCCACACTGAAGCTTTCTTT. Protein sequence: CASSQALDLHTEAFF. The chain has TRBV4-3 and TRBJ1-1; D gene ambiguous. The CDR3 contains 15 residues. The V end lost 1 base, the J end lost 3 bases, and 12 bases lay between the germline ends. The germline V gene has CDR1 LGHNA and CDR2 YSLEER.

This clone is a singleton in its sample. The chain has TRBV19 and TRBJ2-3; D unresolved. Germline lookup yields CDR1 LNHDA and CDR2 SQIVND (reference sequence). V was clipped by 3 bases and J by 4 bases, with 11 bases between them. CDR3 size: 14 residues. CDR3 amino acids: CASSIRLGPDTQYF. The CDR3 DNA is TGTGCCAGTAGTATCCGGCTAGGCCCAGATACGCAGTATTTT. The whole variable domain, remainder taken from reference TRBV19 and TRBJ2-3, is DGGITQSPKYLFRKEGQNVTLSCEQNLNHDAMYWYRQDPGQGLRLIYYSQIVNDFQKGDIAEGYSVSREKKESFPLTVTSAQKNPTAFYLCASSIRLGPDTQYFGPGTRLTVL.

The V and J genes are TRBV4-2 and TRBJ2-2; 11 nucleotides align to TRBD2. The V and J ends lost 4 bases and 8 bases, in that order; junction bases with no gene match: 9. The CDR3 spans 16 residues. CDR1 and CDR2 from the germline V gene are LGHNA and YNFKEQ. The CDR3 here is CASSLGTSGFPGELFF. Here the CDR3 DNA reads TGTGCCAGCAGCCTCGGGACTAGCGGCTTCCCAGGGGAGCTGTTTTTT.